These 20 T cell receptor beta chains share one sample of origin, sequenced in a study of blood T cells in healthy people across ages. A second PCR of 7 to 11 cycles used a sample-barcoded 5' primer and a J-beta primer mix. TCRdb reprocessed the 5' RACE reads via MiXCR and lists one record per CDR3 protein. The profile covers about 400,000 distinct CDR3 sequences, with roughly half appearing a single time and over 40% taken by the ten largest. Sequencing was done on a sample of blood. The receptors originated from a man in his sixties in good health.

The CDR3 is CSARRGLRSGDSYNEQFF. DNA of the CDR3: TGCAGTGCTAGAAGGGGACTAAGGTCGGGCGACTCCTACAATGAGCAGTTCTTC. The chain links TRBV20-1 to TRBJ2-1; 7 nucleotides match TRBD2. CDR3 length: 18 amino acids. Germline V CDR1 and CDR2: DFQATT, SNEGSKA (reference sequence). V lost 2 bases and J lost 0; bases outside the gene matches: 13.

The chain couples TRBV7-3 to TRBJ2-6, with D possibly matching TRBD2 (5 bases). CDR3 length: 17 residues. V was pared by 1 base and J by 2 bases, with 12 bases between. Germline V gene lookup returns CDR1 SGHTA and CDR2 FQGTGA. The CDR3 here is CASSLNSPRAGANVLTF. CDR3 DNA sequence: TGTGCCAGCAGCTTAAATTCCCCGAGGGCTGGGGCCAACGTCCTGACTTTC.

The V gene is TRBV6-1, the J gene TRBJ1-4, with D possibly matching TRBD1 (5 bases). The CDR3 totals 17 residues. Trimming left V 6 bases short and J 8 bases short, with 25 bases between. Germline V gives CDR1 MNHNS, CDR2 SASEGT. CDR3 sequence: CASRTRYAGVKEEKLFF. The CDR3 DNA sequence: TGTGCCAGCAGGACACGTTACGCGGGGGTGAAGGAGGAAAAACTGTTTTTT.

In this sample, this clonotype turned up a few times. A much larger clone differs by one base, so this may be a read error. The gene calls are TRBV20-1 and TRBJ2-4; 7 bases line up with TRBD1. The J call may be faulty, since TRBJ2-7 better matches the DNA end. Germline CDR1 is DFQATT and CDR2 is SNEGSKA (reference sequence). This CDR3 is 14 amino acids long. This chain's CDR3 is CSAGGERARYEQYF. For the CDR3, the DNA is TGCAGTGCAGGGGGCGAGAGGGCCAGGTACGAGCAGTACTTC.

V and J are TRBV28 and TRBJ2-7, with a tentative D call TRBD1 (6 bases). This CDR3 region has 16 residues. Trimming removed 2 bases at V and 0 bases at J, with 14 bases between. The germline V gene encodes CDR1 MDHEN and CDR2 SYDVKM. The CDR3, as DNA: TGTGCCAGCAGTTTAGCCGACAGGACGATCTCCTACGAGCAGTACTTC. Amino acids: CASSLADRTISYEQYF. The entire variable domain, with the rest obtained from reference TRBV28 and TRBJ2-7, is as follows: DVKVTQSSRYLVKRTGEKVFLECVQDMDHENMFWYRQDPGLGLRLIYFSYDVKMKEKGDIPEGYSVSREKKERFSLILESASTNQTSMYLCASSLADRTISYEQYFGPGTRLTVT.

This clonotype is a singleton in its sample. The genes are TRBV5-1 and TRBJ2-1; 7 bases align to TRBD1. V lost 3 bases and J lost 2; bases outside the gene matches: 2. CDR1 is SGHRS, CDR2 YFSETQ, per germline. The CDR3 is 14 amino acids. CDR3 region: CASSSQGAYNEQFF. CDR3 bases: TGCGCCAGCAGCTCTCAGGGGGCCTACAATGAGCAGTTCTTC. Combining the CDR3 with reference TRBV5-1 and TRBJ2-1 gives the whole variable domain KAGVTQTPRYLIKTRGQQVTLSCSPISGHRSVSWYQQTPGQGLQFLFEYFSETQRNKGNFPGRFSGRQFSNSRSEMNVSTLELGDSALYLCASSSQGAYNEQFFGPGTRLTVL.

This clonotype came up a few times. The chain employs TRBV12-3 or TRBV12-4 and TRBJ1-1; possible D gene TRBD1, 5 bases. Trimming removed 6 bases from V and 0 bases from J, with 14 bases in between. The CDR3 runs 15 residues. The CDR3 bases are TGTGCCAGCAGCCCCGGGGAGGGGATGAACACTGAAGCTTTCTTT. Protein sequence: CASSPGEGMNTEAFF.

The sample holds a few counts of this clonotype. The V and J genes are TRBV28 and TRBJ2-7, with 10 bases lining up with TRBD2. V lost 5 bases, J lost 0 bases, and 7 bases stayed unmatched. This CDR3 is 16 amino acids long. CDR1 and CDR2 (germline): MDHEN, SYDVKM. The CDR3 DNA reads as TGTGCCAGCAGTAGTTGGACTAGCGGACTCTCCTACGAGCAGTACTTC. Protein product: CASSSWTSGLSYEQYF. Full variable domain (remainder filled in from reference TRBV28 and TRBJ2-7): DVKVTQSSRYLVKRTGEKVFLECVQDMDHENMFWYRQDPGLGLRLIYFSYDVKMKEKGDIPEGYSVSREKKERFSLILESASTNQTSMYLCASSSWTSGLSYEQYFGPGTRLTVT.

This clonotype was picked up one time. CDR3 DNA sequence: TGTGCCGGTAGTGGGGAGAACGAGCAGTACTTC. This translates into CAGSGENEQYF. The rearrangement uses TRBV9 and TRBJ2-7, with TRBD2 as a possible D gene (5 bases). V shed 10 bases and J shed 5 bases, with 13 bases lying between them. CDR3 length: 11 residues. Germline loops: CDR1 SGDLS, CDR2 YYNGEE. The full variable domain, rest sourced from reference TRBV9 and TRBJ2-7, is DSGVTQTPKHLITATGQRVTLRCSPRSGDLSVYWYQQSLDQGLQFLIQYYNGEERAKGNILERFSAQQFPDLHSELNLSSLELGDSALYFCAGSGENEQYFGPGTRLTVT.

This clonotype was recorded a few times. V and J are TRBV4-1 and TRBJ1-2; maybe TRBD1 (5 bases). This CDR3 comprises 17 residues. Germline-derived CDR1 and CDR2 are MGHRA and YSYEKL. With 2 bases removed from V and 0 bases from J, the gap between germline ends came to 16 bases. The CDR3 spells CASSQFLGRITNYGYTF. CDR3 DNA sequence: TGCGCCAGCAGCCAATTTTTGGGACGGATCACTAACTATGGCTACACCTTC.

This sequence joins TRBV20-1 and TRBJ2-3, with D perhaps matching TRBD1 or TRBD2 (5 bases each). Trimming took 5 bases from V and 4 from J, leaving 13 bases between them. CDR1 is DFQATT and CDR2 is SNEGSKA in the germline V gene (reference sequence). This CDR3 has 13 residues. CDR3 sequence reads: CSADRPGPDTQYF. The CDR3 bases are TGCAGTGCTGATCGCCCGGGACCAGATACGCAGTATTTT.

This clonotype has just a few counts. The chain recombines TRBV6-5 with TRBJ2-3; D is perhaps TRBD1 (5 bases). V lost 2 bases and J lost 4, with 16 bases in between. Germline V gene data show CDR1 as MNHEY and CDR2 as SVGAGI. The CDR3 has 16 residues. The CDR3 sequence is CASSYGSLTASDTQYF. The CDR3 DNA is TGTGCCAGCAGTTACGGGTCGCTGACAGCATCAGATACGCAGTATTTT.

The rearrangement uses TRBV7-9 and TRBJ2-7, with D maybe TRBD1 (5 bases). The CDR3 loop spans 12 amino acids. Germline V CDR1 and CDR2: SEHNR, FQNEAQ (reference sequence). Trimming took off 5 bases at V and 3 bases at J, with 8 bases between the two ends. The CDR3 is CASSPTVYEQYF. The CDR3 DNA reads as TGTGCCAGCAGCCCGACAGTCTACGAGCAGTACTTC.

The CDR3 here is CASAGKGSEQYF. The DNA of the CDR3 is TGTGCCAGCGCTGGGAAGGGCTCCGAGCAGTACTTC. V is TRBV28 and J is TRBJ2-4; D is undetermined. The tail of the sequence fits TRBJ2-7 better, so the J call may be wrong. In germline, CDR1 is MDHEN, CDR2 SYDVKM. The length of the CDR3 is 12 residues.

The genes are TRBV3-1 and TRBJ2-5, with D perhaps TRBD1 (5 bases). The CDR3 is 15 amino acids. The germline gives CDR1 LGHDT, CDR2 YNNKEL (reference sequence). Trimming removed 0 bases at V and 1 base at J, with 9 bases between. CDR3 sequence (DNA): TGTGCCAGCAGCCAAGACGACAGCCTCCAAGAGACCCAGTACTTC. This codes for CASSQDDSLQETQYF.

The chain couples TRBV20-1 to TRBJ2-3; TRBD2 matches at 9 bases. CDR1 and CDR2 (germline): DFQATT, SNEGSKA (reference sequence). J lost 6 bases, V lost 6 bases, and 16 bases had no gene match. The CDR3 spans 16 residues. CDR3 in DNA: TGCAGTGCGAGCGGGGGGACTATTAAACTCACGGATACGCAGTATTTT. It translates to CSASGGTIKLTDTQYF.

With respect to this clonotype: Being one base from a much bigger clone, this may be a read error. The chain employs TRBV20-1 and TRBJ2-7; TRBD2 matches 7 bases. Germline lookup yields CDR1 DFQATT and CDR2 SNEGSKA (reference sequence). V dropped 6 bases and J dropped 7; count of bases not matched to a gene: 18. The CDR3 loop spans 15 amino acids. The CDR3 is CSAPSWREGGNEQYF. CDR3 DNA sequence: TGCAGTGCCCCTAGCTGGAGGGAGGGAGGCAATGAGCAGTACTTC.

The V call is TRBV20-1, the J call TRBJ2-4, with 7 positions matching TRBD2. The germline gives CDR1 DFQATT, CDR2 SNEGSKA (reference sequence). The CDR3 loop spans 15 amino acids. The trim removed 3 bases at V and 13 bases at J, leaving 18 bases unmatched. The CDR3 nucleotides read TGCAGTGCTAGTGCTCCTGGACGTTCGGGAGGAGAGCAGTACTTC. It encodes CSASAPGRSGGEQYF.

This clonotype was recorded many times. The chain uses TRBV4-1 and TRBJ2-5; tentative D call: TRBD1 (6 bases). Germline V CDR1 and CDR2: MGHRA, YSYEKL. The ends were cut back, 6 bases at V and 11 bases at J, with 25 bases in the middle. CDR3 length equals 15 residues. DNA for the CDR3: TGCGCCAGCAGGCAGGACAGCTACCGTTTAAATGAGCAGTACTTC. Translating it yields CASRQDSYRLNEQYF.

V gene TRBV28 combines with J gene TRBJ2-5, with 8 bases that match TRBD2. The end of the DNA is better explained by TRBJ2-7, so the J call may be wrong. The CDR3 is made up of 14 amino acids. CDR1 MDHEN and CDR2 SYDVKM come from the germline V gene. The CDR3 bases are TGTGCCAGCAGTTTACCAGCGGGAGCCAACGAGCAGTACTTC. It codes for CASSLPAGANEQYF.